A selection of T cell receptor beta chains follows, all from one sample in a study of T cells in Graves' hyperthyroidism and ophthalmopathy. MiXCR, applied by TCRdb to the multiplex PCR reads, yields one record per CDR3 protein. Among approximately 500,000 distinct CDR3 sequences listed, approximately 44% were seen once. Input material: peripheral blood or thyroid tissue (not recorded which). The receptors derive from a woman aged 18-29 years with Graves' hyperthyroidism. Each CDR3 is given with its conserved first and last residue. D genes are given only for firm matches. The size entry is marked missing in some rows and otherwise reads once, few, many or a size class.

D: TRBD1
length: 16
J: TRBJ1-4
V: TRBV7-9
size: once
DNA: TGTGCCTATCAAGTCAGATCTTGGGGGACAGATGAAAAACTGTTTTTT
CDR3: CAYQVRSWGTDEKLFF

D: .
length: 13
J: TRBJ2-7
V: TRBV29-1
size: many
DNA: TGCAGCGCAGAAGGTGCAGGTCGGAACGAGCAGTACTTC
CDR3: CSAEGAGRNEQYF

D: .
length: 14
J: TRBJ1-4
V: TRBV11-2
size: many
DNA: TGTGCCAGCAGCCAGGGGTCAACTAATGAAAAACTGTTTTTT
CDR3: CASSQGSTNEKLFF

D: .
length: 13
J: TRBJ2-7
V: TRBV19
size: many
DNA: TGTGCCAGTAGTGTGGGACACCGCTACGAGCAGTACTTC
CDR3: CASSVGHRYEQYF

D: TRBD2
length: 18
J: TRBJ2-5
V: TRBV9
size: many
DNA: TGTGCCAGCAGCGTAGCCACGGCACTAGCGGGACCCTACGAGACCCAGTACTTC
CDR3: CASSVATALAGPYETQYF

D: TRBD2
length: 17
J: TRBJ2-5
V: TRBV7-6
size: many
DNA: TGTGCCAGCAGTGCTCCCTATAGCGGGAGGCCCCAAGAGACCCAGTACTTC
CDR3: CASSAPYSGRPQETQYF

D: .
length: 13
J: TRBJ1-3
V: TRBV15
size: many
DNA: TGTGCCACCAGCGCCTTCTCAGGAAACACCATATATTTT
CDR3: CATSAFSGNTIYF

D: .
length: 16
J: TRBJ2-5
V: TRBV25-1
size: .
DNA: TGTGCCAGCAGTTCGCCGGGACTCCTGTACCAAGAGACCCAGTACTTC
CDR3: CASSSPGLLYQETQYF

D: .
length: 12
J: TRBJ1-3
V: TRBV5-1
size: many
DNA: TGCGCCAGCAGCCCACCCGGAAACACCATATATTTT
CDR3: CASSPPGNTIYF

D: .
length: 12
J: TRBJ2-1
V: TRBV11-2
size: few
DNA: TGTGCCACCAGTCTCGAGCGAGACGAGCAGTTCTTC
CDR3: CATSLERDEQFF

D: TRBD1
length: 15
J: TRBJ2-7
V: TRBV7-2
size: .
DNA: TGTGCCAGCAGCCTATGGACAGGGGATGGCTACGAGCAGTACTTC
CDR3: CASSLWTGDGYEQYF

D: .
length: 15
J: TRBJ1-5
V: TRBV25-1
size: .
DNA: TGTGCCAGCAGTGAACGGGCAGGGGGCAATCAGCCCCAGCATTTT
CDR3: CASSERAGGNQPQHF

D: TRBD2
length: 14
J: TRBJ2-3
V: TRBV29-1
size: many
DNA: TGCAGCGTGTTAGCGGGAGGTCCCACAGATACGCAGTATTTT
CDR3: CSVLAGGPTDTQYF

D: .
length: 12
J: TRBJ1-2
V: TRBV6-4
size: many
DNA: TGTGCCAGCAGTAAGAGGAACAGGGAAGTTCCCTTC
CDR3: CASSKRNREVPF

D: TRBD2
length: 16
J: TRBJ2-7
V: TRBV7-9
size: .
DNA: TGTGCCAGCAGCTTCCGACTAGCGGGAGGCTACTACGAGCAGTACTTC
CDR3: CASSFRLAGGYYEQYF

D: .
length: 14
J: TRBJ2-5
V: TRBV7-8
size: many
DNA: TGTGCCAGCAGCTTAGTGGTGTACCAAGAGACCCAGTACTTC
CDR3: CASSLVVYQETQYF

D: .
length: 15
J: TRBJ2-4
V: TRBV2
size: .
DNA: TGTGCCAGCAGTGAACCAGCAGGGGCAGGGAACATTCAGTACTTC
CDR3: CASSEPAGAGNIQYF

D: .
length: 14
J: TRBJ1-2
V: TRBV15
size: .
DNA: TGTGCCACCAGCAGTTTTTCCTCCGCTGACGGCTACACCTTC
CDR3: CATSSFSSADGYTF

D: .
length: 14
J: TRBJ1-5
V: TRBV9
size: many
DNA: TGTGCCAGCAGCGCTGGGACAAAGAATCAGCCCCAGCATTTT
CDR3: CASSAGTKNQPQHF

D: .
length: 14
J: TRBJ2-1
V: TRBV7-8
size: .
DNA: TGTGCCAGCAGCTCTAGGGGGGATCCCCGGGGGCAGTTCTTC
CDR3: CASSSRGDPRGQFF

D: .
length: 14
J: TRBJ2-7
V: TRBV11-3
size: .
DNA: TGTGCCAGCAGCCGGGCGGCAGGGTCCTACGAGCAGTACTTC
CDR3: CASSRAAGSYEQYF

D: TRBD1
length: 17
J: TRBJ1-2
V: TRBV6-2/TRBV6-3
size: few
DNA: TGTGCCAGCAGTTACTCGGAGCGACAGGGGGCTCACTATGGCTACACCTTC
CDR3: CASSYSERQGAHYGYTF

D: .
length: 15
J: TRBJ2-7
V: TRBV10-3
size: many
DNA: TGTGCCATCAGTGAGTCGACTGGAGCATCCTACGAGCAGTACTTC
CDR3: CAISESTGASYEQYF

D: .
length: 15
J: TRBJ2-7
V: TRBV20-1
size: .
DNA: TGCAGTGCTAGAGCCAGACAGTCTGGGGCCTACGAGCAGTACTTC
CDR3: CSARARQSGAYEQYF

D: TRBD2
length: 14
J: TRBJ2-7
V: TRBV6-2/TRBV6-3
size: many
DNA: TGTGCCAGCAGCCAACGGGAGGCGGGCTACGAGCAGTACTTC
CDR3: CASSQREAGYEQYF

D: TRBD1
length: 15
J: TRBJ2-2
V: TRBV12-3/TRBV12-4
size: .
DNA: TGTGCCAGCAGAACCGGACAGGGGGGCACCGGGGAGCTGTTTTTT
CDR3: CASRTGQGGTGELFF

D: .
length: 14
J: TRBJ2-3
V: TRBV6-6
size: .
DNA: TGTGCCAGCAAAAGACAGGAATCTACAGATACGCAGTATTTT
CDR3: CASKRQESTDTQYF

D: .
length: 15
J: TRBJ2-5
V: TRBV15
size: many
DNA: TGTGCCACCAGCAGAGCCGGGACGCCACAAGAGACCCAGTACTTC
CDR3: CATSRAGTPQETQYF

D: .
length: 12
J: TRBJ1-1
V: TRBV7-8
size: many
DNA: TGTGCCAGCCGGAGAACGAACACTGAAGCTTTCTTT
CDR3: CASRRTNTEAFF